Given below is one T cell receptor beta chain in context. The data were taken from a study of blood T cell repertoires in COVID-19. Whole-study context: Donors in the United States, Italy and Spain gave samples during acute or convalescent COVID-19. In each case, the material was cDNA or gDNA derived from T cells, B-cell-depleted T cells, or PBMCs.

In the original analysis: The assay estimated nucleated cells by amplifying reference gene primers. Assay used: immunoSEQ multiplex PCR; TCRdb lists only in-frame clones, some missing. V and J calls and clone size are as listed in that table; D and trimming were resolved from the DNA. The table has more than 95,000 clones, about 86% seen once. Trimming shortened V by 6 bases and J by 1 base, and 9 bases separated the two germline ends. The CDR3 is 13 amino acids. Germline V lookup: CDR1 LNHDA, CDR2 SQIVND (reference sequence). The material sequenced was peripheral blood. The rearrangement uses TRBV19 and TRBJ2-5; no clear D gene. The TCR comes from a human donor in a cohort sampled during active COVID-19. CDR3 bases: TGTGCCAGTAGCACGACACTCCAAGAGACCCAGTACTTC. It encodes CASSTTLQETQYF.